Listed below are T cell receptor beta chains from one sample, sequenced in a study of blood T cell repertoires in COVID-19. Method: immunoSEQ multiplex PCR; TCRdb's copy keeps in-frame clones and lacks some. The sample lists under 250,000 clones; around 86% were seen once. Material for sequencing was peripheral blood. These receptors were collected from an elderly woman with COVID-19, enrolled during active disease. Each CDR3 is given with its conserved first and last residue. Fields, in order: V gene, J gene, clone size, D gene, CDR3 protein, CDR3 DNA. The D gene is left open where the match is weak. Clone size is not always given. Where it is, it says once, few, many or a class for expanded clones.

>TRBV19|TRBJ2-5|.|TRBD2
CASRTSGAETQYF
TGTGCCAGTAGGACTAGCGGGGCAGAGACCCAGTACTTC
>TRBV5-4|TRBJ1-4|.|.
CASGPGVNSEKLFF
TGTGCCAGCGGGCCGGGGGTCAACTCGGAAAAACTGTTTTTT
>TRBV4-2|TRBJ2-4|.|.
CASSQESGGGRNIQYF
TGTGCCAGCAGCCAAGAGAGTGGGGGCGGAAGAAACATTCAGTACTTC
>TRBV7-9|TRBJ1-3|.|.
CASSLGSGAGNTIYF
TGTGCCAGCAGCTTAGGTTCGGGGGCTGGAAACACCATATATTTT
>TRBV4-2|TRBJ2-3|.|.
CASSQPSPGTDTQYF
TGTGCCAGCAGCCAACCTAGCCCGGGGACAGATACGCAGTATTTT
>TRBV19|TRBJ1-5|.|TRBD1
CASQGQAEGYNQPQHF
TGTGCCAGCCAGGGACAGGCCGAGGGGTACAATCAGCCCCAGCATTTT
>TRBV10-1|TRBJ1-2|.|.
CASRDQEGGYTF
TGCGCCAGCAGGGACCAAGAGGGAGGCTACACCTTC
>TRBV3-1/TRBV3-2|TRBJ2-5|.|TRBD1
CASSQRRSTGGRETQYF
TGTGCCAGCAGCCAACGCCGGTCGACAGGGGGCAGGGAGACCCAGTACTTC
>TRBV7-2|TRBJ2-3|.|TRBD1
CASRTGTGWVQYF
TGTGCCAGCAGAACCGGGACAGGGTGGGTCCAGTATTTT
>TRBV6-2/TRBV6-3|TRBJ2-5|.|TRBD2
CASSPGLAPLGETQYF
TGTGCCAGCAGCCCGGGACTAGCGCCGTTAGGAGAGACCCAGTACTTC
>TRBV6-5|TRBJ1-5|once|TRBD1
CASRTTGAGDQPQHF
TGTGCCAGCAGGACGACAGGGGCTGGGGATCAGCCCCAGCATTTT
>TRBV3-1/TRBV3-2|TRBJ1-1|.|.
CASSQGEGAEAFF
TGTGCCAGCAGCCAAGGCGAGGGGGCTGAAGCTTTCTTT
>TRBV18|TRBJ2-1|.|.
CASSRQDNEQFF
TGTGCCAGCTCAAGGCAGGACAATGAGCAGTTCTTC
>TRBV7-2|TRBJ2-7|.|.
CASSLVSRYEQYF
TGTGCCAGCAGCTTAGTGAGCCGCTACGAGCAGTACTTC
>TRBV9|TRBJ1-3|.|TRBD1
CASSGQGASGNTIYF
TGTGCCAGCAGCGGACAGGGGGCTTCTGGAAACACCATATATTTT
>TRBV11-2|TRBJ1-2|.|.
CASSAGWYGYTF
TGTGCCAGCAGCGCAGGGTGGTATGGCTACACCTTC
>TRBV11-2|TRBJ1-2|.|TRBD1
CASSLEIDRDYGYTF
TGTGCCAGCAGCTTAGAAATAGACAGGGACTATGGCTACACCTTC
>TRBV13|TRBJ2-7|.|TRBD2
CASSRRADSGVYEQYF
TGTGCCAGCAGCCGTCGTGCGGATAGCGGGGTCTACGAGCAGTACTTC
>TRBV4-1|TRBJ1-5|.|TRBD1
CASSFDRVGQPQHF
TGCGCCAGCAGCTTCGACAGGGTTGGGCAGCCCCAGCATTTT
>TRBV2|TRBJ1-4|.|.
CASTLTRATNEKLFF
TGTGCCAGCACCTTAACTAGGGCAACTAATGAAAAACTGTTTTTT
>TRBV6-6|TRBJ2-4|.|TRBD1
CASSLDRGKNIQYF
TGTGCCAGCAGTCTGGACAGGGGCAAAAACATTCAGTACTTC
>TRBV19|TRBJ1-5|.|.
CASSMQGISNQPQHF
TGTGCCAGTAGTATGCAGGGGATAAGCAATCAGCCCCAGCATTTT
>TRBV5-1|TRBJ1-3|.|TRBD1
CASSVTVQGDGNTIYF
TGCGCCAGCAGCGTAACAGTTCAGGGGGATGGAAACACCATATATTTT
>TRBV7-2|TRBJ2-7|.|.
CASSLSRDSLYEQYF
TGTGCCAGCAGCCTATCCCGGGACTCTCTCTACGAGCAGTACTTC
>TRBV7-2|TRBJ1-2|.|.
CASSLDGQGRGGYTF
TGTGCCAGCAGCTTAGATGGCCAGGGGAGGGGCGGCTACACCTTC
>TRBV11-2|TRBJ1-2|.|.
CASSPGQGYYGYTF
TGTGCCAGCAGCCCCGGTCAGGGTTACTATGGCTACACCTTC
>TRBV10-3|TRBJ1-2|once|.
CAISESGAGYGYTF
TGTGCCATCAGTGAGTCGGGCGCAGGGTATGGCTACACCTTC